This entry lists 24 T cell receptor beta chains sequenced from one sample in a study of T cell repertoires in cytomegalovirus infection. TCRdb redid the calling of the reads with MiXCR, one entry per CDR3 protein. The data hold 300,000 to 450,000 distinct CDR3 sequences, with 15% to 20% observed a single time. Source material: PBMCs. The receptors shown here come from a human donor in good health (CMV status not recorded). Some clones in this sample may be carry-over from other donors' samples.

This clonotype occurred a few times. The rearrangement links TRBV25-1 to TRBJ1-1; 7 bases line up with TRBD1. Germline V gene data show CDR1 as MGHDK and CDR2 as SYGVNS. After removal of 9 bases from V and 5 bases from J, the junction contained 6 bases not matched to a gene. This CDR3 spans 12 amino acids. CDR3 bases: TGTGCCAGGAGACAGGGTCGAACTGAAGCTTTCTTT. Protein: CARRQGRTEAFF. The full variable domain, its missing parts supplied by reference TRBV25-1 and TRBJ1-1, is EADIYQTPRYLVIGTGKKITLECSQTMGHDKMYWYQQDPGMELHLIHYSYGVNSTEKGDLSSESTVSRIRTEHFPLTLESARPSHTSQYLCARRQGRTEAFFGQGTRLTVV.

This clonotype was detected a few times. The rearrangement links TRBV6-1 to TRBJ2-1; 7 bases match TRBD1. Germline V lookup: CDR1 MNHNS, CDR2 SASEGT. Trimming at V came to 6 bases and at J to 3 bases, leaving 8 bases not matched to a gene. The CDR3 totals 15 residues. The CDR3 sequence: CASSPGTANYNEQFF. The CDR3 nucleotides are TGTGCCAGCAGCCCCGGGACAGCTAACTACAATGAGCAGTTCTTC.

To note about this clonotype: A much larger clone differs by one base, so this may be a read error. The rearrangement joins TRBV7-2 to TRBJ2-5, with 7 bases that match TRBD2. The V gene's germline CDR1 is SGHTA and CDR2 FQGNSA. The CDR3 has 17 amino acids. The CDR3 spells CASSLVQLAAYQESQYF. The CDR3 region has the DNA TGTGCCAGCAGCTTAGTGCAGCTAGCGGCCTACCAAGAGTCCCAGTACTTC.

This clonotype was counted ten times or more. The V and J genes are TRBV7-2 and TRBJ2-5; D is undetermined. Germline CDR1 and CDR2: SGHTA and FQGNSA. The CDR3 is 12 amino acids. The V end lost 4 bases, the J end lost 5 bases, and 8 bases lay between the germline ends. The CDR3 region has the DNA TGTGCCAGCAGCTGGCTACGGGAGACCCAGTACTTC. As protein: CASSWLRETQYF.

V usage is TRBV29-1 and J usage is TRBJ2-3; a possible D gene is TRBD2 (6 bases). V was cut by 0 bases and J by 6 bases, with 10 bases left in between. Germline CDR1 reads SQVTM; CDR2 reads ANQGSEA. The CDR3 spans 13 residues. The CDR3: CSVEEFGGDTQYF. The CDR3 bases are TGCAGCGTTGAAGAGTTCGGGGGTGATACGCAGTATTTT.

This clonotype occurred many times. The rearrangement uses TRBV12-3 or TRBV12-4 and TRBJ2-5, with 8 bases that match TRBD2. The J segment lost 5 bases and the V segment lost 11 bases, leaving 7 bases of the junction unmatched. The CDR3 extends over 12 amino acids. The DNA of the CDR3 is TGTGCCGGATCCCGGGGGGGGGAGACCCAGTACTTC. Encoded protein: CAGSRGGETQYF.

Only a few counts were recorded for this clonotype. J is TRBJ1-1 and V is TRBV5-5; tentatively, D is TRBD1 (5 bases). Germline V gene lookup returns CDR1 SGHKS and CDR2 YYEKEE (reference sequence). The CDR3 length is 14 residues. Deletions cut 4 bases from V and 1 base from J, with 11 bases between. The CDR3, as DNA: TGTGCCAGCAGCATCACCCAGGGGAACACTGAAGCTTTCTTT. Translation gives CASSITQGNTEAFF.

This clonotype was counted only a few times. V is TRBV6-2 or TRBV6-3 and J is TRBJ2-2; no clear D gene. Trimming shortened V by 2 bases and J by 2 bases, and 9 bases separated the two germline ends. This CDR3 has 15 amino acids. Germline CDR1 MNHEY, CDR2 SVGEGT. The CDR3 here is CASSYGSPNTGELFF. CDR3 in DNA: TGTGCCAGCAGTTACGGGTCGCCTAACACCGGGGAGCTGTTTTTT.

This rearrangement joins TRBV3-1 to TRBJ2-2, with 7 bases identical to TRBD2. CDR1 is LGHDT and CDR2 is YNNKEL in the germline V gene (reference sequence). The ends lost 4 bases at V and 0 bases at J; junction bases unmatched: 5. CDR3 length: 16 residues. The CDR3: CASSPATSANTGELFF. The CDR3 region has the DNA TGTGCCAGCAGCCCCGCCACTAGCGCGAACACCGGGGAGCTGTTTTTT.

DNA for the CDR3: TGTGCCACCGGGCTGGCCGGGGATGCCTCAGCCTATGGCTACACCTTC. Encoded protein: CATGLAGDASAYGYTF. V usage is TRBV10-3 and J usage is TRBJ1-2; unclear D gene. Per germline, CDR1 ENHRY and CDR2 SYGVKD. This CDR3 spans 16 amino acids. Trimming left V 10 bases short and J 4 bases short, with 25 bases between.

This clonotype showed up many times. V is TRBV7-9 and J is TRBJ2-3; no clear D. The ends were cut back, 8 bases at V and 4 bases at J, with 7 bases in the middle. CDR3 size: 11 residues. Per germline, CDR1 SEHNR and CDR2 FQNEAQ (reference sequence). In DNA, the CDR3 is TGTGCCAGCGGCGAGGCAGATACGCAGTATTTT. Protein: CASGEADTQYF.

This clonotype was recorded at least ten times. The chain links TRBV7-2 to TRBJ2-3; no reliable D call. Trimming removed 3 bases at V and 6 bases at J, with 13 bases between. Per germline, CDR1 SGHTA and CDR2 FQGNSA. CDR3 length equals 14 residues. This chain's CDR3 is CASSFTALEDTQYF. DNA of the CDR3: TGTGCCAGCAGCTTCACCGCCCTAGAGGATACGCAGTATTTT.

This clonotype occurred many times. The genes are TRBV7-2 and TRBJ2-7; 9 nucleotides line up with TRBD2. The CDR3 has 16 residues. V lost 5 bases, J lost 0 bases, and 8 bases stayed unmatched. Germline CDR1 SGHTA, CDR2 FQGNSA. Here the CDR3 reads CASSTRLAGTSYEQYF. For the CDR3, the DNA is TGTGCCAGCAGCACCCGGCTAGCGGGGACCTCCTACGAGCAGTACTTC.

The gene calls are TRBV20-1 and TRBJ1-1, with D hard to call. Germline V lookup: CDR1 DFQATT, CDR2 SNEGSKA (reference sequence). The CDR3 is 14 residues long. Trimming removed 3 bases at V and 1 base at J, with 12 bases between. The CDR3 loop is CSASFEAGNTEAFF. CDR3 nucleotides: TGCAGTGCTAGTTTTGAGGCCGGGAACACTGAAGCTTTCTTT.

The chain is built from TRBV11-2 and TRBJ2-3; possibly TRBD2 for D (5 bases). Trimming left V 8 bases short and J 3 bases short, with 15 bases between. The germline CDR1 and CDR2 sequences are SGHAT and FQNNGV. This CDR3 contains 14 residues. The DNA for the CDR3 is TGTGCCAGCGCAAGGGAGAGAAGTACAGATACGCAGTATTTT. Its protein product is CASARERSTDTQYF.

The genes are TRBV6-1 and TRBJ2-7; D may be TRBD1 (6 bases). Trimming took off 5 bases at V and 5 bases at J, with 16 bases between the two ends. The CDR3 has 14 residues. Germline lookup yields CDR1 MNHNS and CDR2 SASEGT. The CDR3 spells CASSYAYRDNEQYF. CDR3 DNA sequence: TGTGCCAGCAGTTACGCCTACAGGGACAACGAGCAGTACTTC.

In its sample, this clonotype was seen many times. J is TRBJ1-6 and V is TRBV28; 7 bases agree with TRBD1. V shed 1 base, J shed 8 bases, and the junction held 5 bases outside the gene matches. The CDR3 spans 15 residues. The V gene's germline CDR1 is MDHEN and CDR2 SYDVKM. This chain's CDR3 is CASSLLRGRDSPLHF. The CDR3 DNA sequence: TGTGCCAGCAGTTTATTGAGGGGGCGGGATTCACCCCTCCACTTT.

CDR3 amino acids: CASSLKLAGGRNEQFF. CDR3 nucleotide sequence: TGTGCCAGCAGCTTAAAGTTGGCGGGGGGCCGCAATGAGCAGTTCTTC. The chain employs TRBV7-6 and TRBJ2-1; the match to TRBD2 covers 8 bases. J gave up 6 bases and V 2 bases, and 9 bases lay outside the gene matches. Germline V lookup: CDR1 SGHVS, CDR2 FNYEAQ. The CDR3 contains 16 residues.

There are many counts of this clonotype. The chain couples TRBV12-3 or TRBV12-4 to TRBJ1-5; D gene uncertain. The CDR3 loop spans 16 amino acids. The germline V and J ends were trimmed by 1 base and 5 bases, with 15 bases remaining between them. CDR3 protein: CASSLGEFPEYQPQHF. The CDR3 DNA sequence: TGTGCCAGCAGTTTAGGGGAGTTCCCGGAATATCAGCCCCAGCATTTT.

In this sample, this clonotype turned up a few times. V is TRBV12-5 and J is TRBJ2-3; no firm D call. V dropped 6 bases and J dropped 3 bases, with 7 bases sitting between them. Germline-derived CDR1 and CDR2 are LGHNT and FRNRAP. This CDR3 has 12 amino acids. The DNA for the CDR3 is TGTGCTAGTGGCTACGGGACAGATACGCAGTATTTT. Encoded protein: CASGYGTDTQYF.

This clonotype was seen at least ten times. The chain links TRBV7-2 to TRBJ1-2; a possible D gene is TRBD1 (5 bases). This CDR3 has 13 amino acids. Trimming took 4 bases from V and 0 from J, leaving 6 bases between them. Looked up from germline, CDR1 is SGHTA and CDR2 is FQGNSA. This CDR3 reads CASSSTANYGYTF. CDR3 sequence (DNA): TGTGCCAGCAGCTCGACAGCTAACTATGGCTACACCTTC. The variable domain in full, completed from reference TRBV7-2 and TRBJ1-2, reads GAGVSQSPSNKVTEKGKDVELRCDPISGHTALYWYRQSLGQGLEFLIYFQGNSAPDKSGLPSDRFSAERTGGSVSTLTIQRTQQEDSAVYLCASSSTANYGYTFGSGTRLTVV.

This clonotype occurred many times. The chain combines TRBV7-2 with TRBJ2-3, with TRBD2 identical over 13 bases. The J segment lost 4 bases and the V segment lost 5 bases, leaving 3 bases of the junction unmatched. The germline V gene has CDR1 SGHTA and CDR2 FQGNSA. CDR3 length equals 15 residues. The CDR3 DNA is TGTGCCAGCAGCCGGACTAGCGGGGGCGCAGATACGCAGTATTTT. It is translated as CASSRTSGGADTQYF.

This clonotype was seen repeatedly, ten times or more. V is TRBV7-8 and J is TRBJ1-4, with TRBD1 as a possible D gene (5 bases). Trimming cost V 5 bases and J 8 bases, with 12 bases left between them. The germline gives CDR1 SGHVS, CDR2 FQNEAQ. The CDR3 has 13 residues. This CDR3 is CASSPGPEEKLFF. In nucleotides, the CDR3 is TGTGCCAGCAGCCCGGGGCCGGAGGAAAAACTGTTTTTT.

This clonotype was detected only a few times. The V and J genes are TRBV19 and TRBJ2-2; TRBD2 matches 13 bases. The junction had 3 bases not matched to a gene; V was cut back by 4 bases and J by 1 base. CDR1 is LNHDA and CDR2 is SQIVND in the germline V gene (reference sequence). This CDR3 contains 17 residues. As DNA, the CDR3 is TGTGCCAGTAGTAAGGGACTAGCGGGGAGGAACACCGGGGAGCTGTTTTTT. It is translated as CASSKGLAGRNTGELFF.